This T cell receptor (beta chain) was profiled in a study of blood T cell repertoires in COVID-19. This clone has a handful of counts. Germline V gene data show CDR1 as SNHLY and CDR2 as FYNNEI. V trimming: 5 bases; J trimming: 5 bases; junction bases outside the gene matches: 4. The CDR3 runs to 13 residues. Sequencing used immunoSEQ multiplex PCR; TCRdb keeps in-frame clones, though not all of them. The sample shows some 120,000 clones, over 80% of them seen only once. The clonotype was recovered from a man aged 25 to 40 who had recovered from COVID-19. The sample was PBMCs or T cells enriched from blood (not recorded which). The chain uses TRBV2 and TRBJ1-2; 8 bases fit TRBD1. The CDR3 bases are TGTGCCAGCAGTCAGACAGGGGCGTATGGCTACACCTTC. Its protein product is CASSQTGAYGYTF.